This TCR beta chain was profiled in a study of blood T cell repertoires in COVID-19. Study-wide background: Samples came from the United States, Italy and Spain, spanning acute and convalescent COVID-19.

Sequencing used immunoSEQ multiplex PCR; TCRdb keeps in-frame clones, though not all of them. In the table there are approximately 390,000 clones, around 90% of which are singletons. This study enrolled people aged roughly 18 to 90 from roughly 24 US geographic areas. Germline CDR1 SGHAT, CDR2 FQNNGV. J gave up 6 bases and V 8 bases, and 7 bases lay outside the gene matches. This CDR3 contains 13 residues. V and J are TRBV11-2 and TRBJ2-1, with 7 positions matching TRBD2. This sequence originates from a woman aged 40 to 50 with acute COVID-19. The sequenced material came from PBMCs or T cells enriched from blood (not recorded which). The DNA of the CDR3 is TGTGCCAGCGCGACCGGGACTATCAATGAGCAGTTCTTC. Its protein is CASATGTINEQFF.